Below are 10 T cell receptor beta chains sequenced from a single sample in a study of CD8+CD57+ T cells in acquired aplastic anemia. By flow cytometry, patients selected for sequencing had shown an expansion of CD8+CD57+ cells. Using genomic DNA as the template, TCR beta VDJ and CDR3 profiling was carried out. TCRdb reanalysed the reads using MiXCR and keeps one entry per CDR3 protein. The repertoire holds just over 450,000 distinct CDR3 sequences, under 40% seen once, with less than 0.85% in the top ten. Sequenced: sorted CD4+, CD8+, or CD8+CD57+ T cells (not recorded which) from PBMCs. All receptors derive from a human donor with aplastic anemia.

V and J are TRBV24-1 and TRBJ2-3; D is unresolved. The germline V gene has CDR1 KGHDR and CDR2 SFDVKD. The CDR3 covers 14 residues. Trimming removed 2 bases from V and 3 bases from J, with 8 bases in between. CDR3 in DNA: TGTGCCACCAGTGATTCGGGTCAGACAGATACGCAGTATTTT. Protein product: CATSDSGQTDTQYF.

Comment on this clonotype: Germline is not matched at one junction end, which may reflect a read error. V is TRBV7-2 and J is TRBJ2-7; D is unclear. The CDR3 totals 14 residues. Germline-derived CDR1 and CDR2 are SGHTA and FQGNSA. CDR3 sequence (DNA): TGTGCCAGCATAATGCCAGTAGGGTCCTACGAACAGTACTTC. Encoded protein: CASIMPVGSYEQYF.

This clonotype showed up many times. The chain joins TRBV9 to TRBJ2-5; no firm D call. V was trimmed by 0 bases and J by 5 bases, leaving 5 bases between them. The CDR3 runs 12 residues. Germline V gene lookup returns CDR1 SGDLS and CDR2 YYNGEE. The DNA of the CDR3 is TGTGCCAGCAGCGTAGAAGGGGAGACCCAGTACTTC. Residues: CASSVEGETQYF.

Comment on this clonotype: Since a much larger clone is just one base distant, this may be a read error. The chain recombines TRBV19 with TRBJ1-2; 7 positions agree with TRBD1. This CDR3 spans 17 amino acids. V shed 0 bases and J 3 bases; nucleotides not matched to a gene: 10. Germline V lookup: CDR1 LNHDA, CDR2 SQIVND (reference sequence). The CDR3 bases are TGTGCCAGTAGTATAGATCAGGGGGGCGTGAGTTACTATGGCTACACCTTC. Translation gives CASSIDQGGVSYYGYTF.

This clonotype was counted between two and nine times. J is TRBJ1-2 and V is TRBV15; 10 bases align to TRBD1. After removal of 0 bases from V and 4 bases from J, the junction contained 2 bases not matched to a gene. Germline lookup yields CDR1 LNHNV and CDR2 YYDKDF (reference sequence). The CDR3 contains 15 residues. This CDR3 reads CATSREGQGTYGYTF. The DNA for the CDR3 is TGTGCCACCAGCAGAGAGGGACAGGGGACCTATGGCTACACCTTC.

Turning to this clonotype: The junction departs from germline at one end; a sequencing error may be responsible. The chain joins TRBV10-3 to TRBJ2-7, with TRBD1 as a possible D gene (6 bases). This CDR3 is 15 amino acids long. Germline V lookup: CDR1 ENHRY, CDR2 SYGVKD. Here the CDR3 DNA reads TGTGCCAGCAGTTACTCCGACAGGCGGACCTACGAGCAGTACTTC. Translation gives CASSYSDRRTYEQYF.

This clonotype occurred many times. The J gene is TRBJ2-7, the V gene TRBV25-1; 9 bases are a match to TRBD2. Germline V gene sequence: CDR1 MGHDK, CDR2 SYGVNS. The CDR3 spans 16 residues. J was trimmed by 2 bases and V by 3 bases; bases with no gene match: 8. The CDR3, as DNA: TGTGCCAGCAGTGATAAGAGACTAGCGGACGCCTACGAGCAGTACTTC. Protein sequence: CASSDKRLADAYEQYF.

A few counts support this clonotype. The genes are TRBV16 and TRBJ1-3, with TRBD1 identical over 9 bases. The CDR3 is made up of 15 amino acids. The germline V gene has CDR1 KGHSY and CDR2 FQNENV. The trim removed 2 bases at V and 7 bases at J, leaving 6 bases unmatched. The CDR3 spells CASSQSPGTGNTIYF. The CDR3, as DNA: TGTGCCAGCAGCCAAAGTCCCGGGACAGGGAACACCATATATTTT.

The chain combines TRBV20-1 with TRBJ1-1; D remains ambiguous. The germline gives CDR1 DFQATT, CDR2 SNEGSKA (reference sequence). The V end was cut by 1 base, the J end by 2 bases, with 14 bases between. The CDR3 is 15 amino acids. This CDR3 reads CSARVVGYHNTEAFF. The CDR3 coding sequence is TGCAGTGCTAGAGTAGTCGGATACCATAACACTGAAGCTTTCTTT.

The V and J genes are TRBV7-8 and TRBJ2-1, with D perhaps TRBD1 or TRBD2 (5 bases each). Germline loops: CDR1 SGHVS, CDR2 FQNEAQ. The CDR3 is 14 residues long. The germline V and J ends were trimmed by 5 bases and 3 bases, with 11 bases remaining between them. CDR3 DNA: TGTGCCAGCAGCGTCCGGGACCTCTACAATGAGCAGTTCTTC. Its protein product is CASSVRDLYNEQFF.